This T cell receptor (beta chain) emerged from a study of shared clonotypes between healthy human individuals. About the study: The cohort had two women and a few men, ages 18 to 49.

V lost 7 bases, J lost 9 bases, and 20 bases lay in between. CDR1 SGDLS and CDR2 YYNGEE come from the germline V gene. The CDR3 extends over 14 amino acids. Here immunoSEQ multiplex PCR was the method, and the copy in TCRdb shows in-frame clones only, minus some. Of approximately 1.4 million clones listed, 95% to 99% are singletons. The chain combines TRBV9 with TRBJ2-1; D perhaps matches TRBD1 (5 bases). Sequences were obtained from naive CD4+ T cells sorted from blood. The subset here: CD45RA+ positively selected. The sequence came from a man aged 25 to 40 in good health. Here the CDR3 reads CASAQGRVQPEQFF. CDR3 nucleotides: TGTGCCAGCGCTCAGGGCAGGGTTCAGCCTGAGCAGTTCTTC.